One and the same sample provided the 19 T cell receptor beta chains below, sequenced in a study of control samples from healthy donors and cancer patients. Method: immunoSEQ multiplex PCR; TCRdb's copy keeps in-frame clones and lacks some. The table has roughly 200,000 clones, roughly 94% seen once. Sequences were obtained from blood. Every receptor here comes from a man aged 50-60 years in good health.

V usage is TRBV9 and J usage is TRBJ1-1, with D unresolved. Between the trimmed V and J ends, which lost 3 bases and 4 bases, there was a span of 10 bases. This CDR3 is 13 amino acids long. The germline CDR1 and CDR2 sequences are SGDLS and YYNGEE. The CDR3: CASSAWLGTEAFF. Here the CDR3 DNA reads TGTGCCAGCAGCGCTTGGTTGGGCACTGAAGCTTTCTTT.

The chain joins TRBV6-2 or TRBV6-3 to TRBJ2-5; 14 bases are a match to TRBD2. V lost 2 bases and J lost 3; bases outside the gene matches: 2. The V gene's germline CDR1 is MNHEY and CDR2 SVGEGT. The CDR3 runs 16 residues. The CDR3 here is CASSYPTSGGEETQYF. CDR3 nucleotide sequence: TGTGCCAGCAGTTACCCGACTAGCGGGGGGGAAGAGACCCAGTACTTC.

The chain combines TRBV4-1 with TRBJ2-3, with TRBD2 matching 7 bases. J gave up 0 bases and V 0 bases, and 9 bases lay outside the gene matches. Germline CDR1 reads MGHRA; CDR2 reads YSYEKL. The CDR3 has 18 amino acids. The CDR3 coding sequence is TGCGCCAGCAGCCAAGACGCGCAGGCTAGCGGTAGCACAGATACGCAGTATTTT. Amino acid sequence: CASSQDAQASGSTDTQYF.

The CDR3 region is CASSSGDGGRDIQYF. The CDR3 coding sequence is TGTGCCAGCAGCTCCGGAGACGGGGGGCGGGACATTCAGTACTTC. The rearrangement uses TRBV5-4 and TRBJ2-4; weak D call: TRBD2 (7 bases). Germline V CDR1 and CDR2: SGHNT, YYREEE (reference sequence). V shed 3 bases and J shed 8 bases, with 18 bases lying between them. The CDR3 extends over 15 amino acids.

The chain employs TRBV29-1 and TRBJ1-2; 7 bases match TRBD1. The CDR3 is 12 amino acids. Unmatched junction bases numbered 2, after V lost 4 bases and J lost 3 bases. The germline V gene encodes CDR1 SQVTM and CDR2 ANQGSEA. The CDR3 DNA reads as TGCAGCGTTGTCAGGGGGGACTATGGCTACACCTTC. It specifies CSVVRGDYGYTF.

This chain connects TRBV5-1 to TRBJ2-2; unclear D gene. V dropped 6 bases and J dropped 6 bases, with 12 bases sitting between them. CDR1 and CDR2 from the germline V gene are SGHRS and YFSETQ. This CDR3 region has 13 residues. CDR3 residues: CASKFDGSGELFF. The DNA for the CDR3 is TGCGCCAGCAAATTTGATGGGTCCGGGGAGCTGTTTTTT.

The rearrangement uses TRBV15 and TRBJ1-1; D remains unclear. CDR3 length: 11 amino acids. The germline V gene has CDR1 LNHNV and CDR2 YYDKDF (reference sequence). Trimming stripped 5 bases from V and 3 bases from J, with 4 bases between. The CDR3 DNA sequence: TGTGCCACCAGCGGTTACACTGAAGCTTTCTTT. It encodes CATSGYTEAFF.

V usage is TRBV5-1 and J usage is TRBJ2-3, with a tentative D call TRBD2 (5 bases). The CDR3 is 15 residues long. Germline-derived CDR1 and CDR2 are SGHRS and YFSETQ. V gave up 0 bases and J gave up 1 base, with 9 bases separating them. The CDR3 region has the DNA TGCGCCAGCAGCTTGGTAGCGAGGGGCACAGATACGCAGTATTTT. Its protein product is CASSLVARGTDTQYF.

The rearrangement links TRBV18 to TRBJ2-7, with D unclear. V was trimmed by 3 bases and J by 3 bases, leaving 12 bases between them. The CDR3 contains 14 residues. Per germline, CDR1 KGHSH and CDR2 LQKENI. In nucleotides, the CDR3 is TGTGCCAGCTCACCTCGCCAGGCGATCTACGAGCAGTACTTC. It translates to CASSPRQAIYEQYF.

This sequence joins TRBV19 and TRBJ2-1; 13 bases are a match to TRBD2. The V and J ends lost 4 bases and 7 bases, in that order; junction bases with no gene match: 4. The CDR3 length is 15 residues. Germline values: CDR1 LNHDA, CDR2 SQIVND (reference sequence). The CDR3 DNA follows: TGTGCCAGTAGTAGGACTAGCGGGGGTTTGAATGAGCAGTTCTTC. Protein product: CASSRTSGGLNEQFF.

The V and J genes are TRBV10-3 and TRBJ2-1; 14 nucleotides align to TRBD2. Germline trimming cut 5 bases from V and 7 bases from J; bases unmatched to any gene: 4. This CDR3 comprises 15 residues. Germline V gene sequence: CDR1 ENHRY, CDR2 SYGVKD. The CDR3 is CAISKTSGGDNEQFF. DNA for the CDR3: TGTGCCATCAGTAAGACTAGCGGGGGGGATAATGAGCAGTTCTTC.

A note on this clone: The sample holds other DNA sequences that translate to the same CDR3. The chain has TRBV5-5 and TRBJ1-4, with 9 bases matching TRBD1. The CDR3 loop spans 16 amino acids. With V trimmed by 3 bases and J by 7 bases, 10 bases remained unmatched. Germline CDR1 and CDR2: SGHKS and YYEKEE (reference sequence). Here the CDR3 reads CASSSEPGQGTEKLFF. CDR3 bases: TGTGCCAGCAGCTCAGAGCCGGGACAGGGAACTGAAAAACTGTTTTTT.

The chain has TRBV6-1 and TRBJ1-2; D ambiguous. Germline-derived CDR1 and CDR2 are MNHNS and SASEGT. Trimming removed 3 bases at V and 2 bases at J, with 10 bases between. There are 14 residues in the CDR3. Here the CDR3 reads CASSDPGRNYGYTF. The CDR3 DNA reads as TGTGCCAGCAGTGACCCGGGCAGAAACTATGGCTACACCTTC.

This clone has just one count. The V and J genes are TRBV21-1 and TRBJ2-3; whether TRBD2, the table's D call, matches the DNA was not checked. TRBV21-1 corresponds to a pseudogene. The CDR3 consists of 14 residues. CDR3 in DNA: TGTGCCAGCAGCACCCGACTAGCGATAGATACGCAGTATTTT. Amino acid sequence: CASSTRLAIDTQYF.

The CDR3 loop is CASSQEGSRRAFF. The CDR3 DNA reads TGCGCCAGCAGCCAAGAAGGGTCTCGGAGGGCTTTCTTT. The chain uses TRBV4-1 and TRBJ1-1; the D is unclear. The CDR3 contains 13 residues. With 0 bases removed from V and 11 bases from J, the gap between germline ends came to 13 bases. The germline gives CDR1 MGHRA, CDR2 YSYEKL.

CDR3 amino acids: CASAGDITRPEKLFF. In DNA, the CDR3 is TGCGCCAGCGCCGGTGATATAACCAGGCCCGAAAAACTGTTTTTT. J is TRBJ1-4 and V is TRBV5-1, with D unclear. The CDR3 runs to 15 residues. V was pared by 7 bases and J by 8 bases, with 21 bases between. CDR1 and CDR2 from the germline V gene are SGHRS and YFSETQ.

The CDR3 DNA reads as TGTGCCAGCAGTGATACTTGGGGCACTGAAGCTTTCTTT. Its translation: CASSDTWGTEAFF. The chain is built from TRBV6-1 and TRBJ1-1; D is uncertain. The CDR3 is made up of 13 amino acids. From germline, CDR1 is MNHNS and CDR2 SASEGT. V was clipped by 3 bases and J by 4 bases, with 9 bases between them.

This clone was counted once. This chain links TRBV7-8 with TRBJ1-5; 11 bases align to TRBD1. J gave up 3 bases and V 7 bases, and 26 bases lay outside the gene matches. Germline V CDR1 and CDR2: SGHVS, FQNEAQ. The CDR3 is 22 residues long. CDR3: CASTSRGGWDRGVLRVNQPQHF. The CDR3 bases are TGTGCCAGCACCTCCCGGGGTGGGTGGGACAGGGGGGTGTTGAGGGTCAATCAGCCCCAGCATTTT. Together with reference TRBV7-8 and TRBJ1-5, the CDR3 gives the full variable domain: GAGVSQSPRYKVAKRGQDVALRCDPISGHVSLFWYQQALGQGPEFLTYFQNEAQLDKSGLPSDRFFAERPEGSVSTLKIQRTQQEDSAVYLCASTSRGGWDRGVLRVNQPQHFGDGTRLSIL.

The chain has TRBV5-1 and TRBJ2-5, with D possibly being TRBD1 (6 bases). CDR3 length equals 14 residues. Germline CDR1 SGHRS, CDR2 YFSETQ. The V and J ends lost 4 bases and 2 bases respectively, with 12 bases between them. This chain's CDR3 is CASSQGGIQETQYF. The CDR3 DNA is TGCGCCAGCAGCCAAGGGGGAATACAAGAGACCCAGTACTTC.